The rows below give T cell receptor beta chains drawn from one sample of a study of response to subunit inactivated influenza vaccine. In TCRdb, the RT-PCR reads were re-called with MiXCR into one record per CDR3 protein. The data show about 540,000 distinct CDR3 sequences, roughly 23% seen once. These data were also filed under a second study, of T cells expressing NK-cell markers.

The specimen comprised CD4+ T cells sorted from PBMCs, sampled 11 to 12 days after vaccination. These TCRs come from a man aged 50-59 years who received an inactivated influenza vaccine. CDR3s include the opening cysteine and the closing phenylalanine or tryptophan. The order of the fields is V gene, CDR3 protein.

TRBV6-2/TRBV6-3	CASGERGSLSYEQYF
TRBV20-1	CCARDRGSSSYNEQFF
TRBV12-3/TRBV12-4	CASSAGQGPRHF
TRBV6-2/TRBV6-3	CASRLAGALVSEQYF
TRBV11-3	CASSLGDGSGEAFF
TRBV7-8	CASSLDRQGIGGYTF
TRBV29-1	CSVQGGSYNEQFF
TRBV27	CASSAEDSTDTQYF
TRBV28	CASRPRTGVDSGANVLTF
TRBV5-1	CASSEGYRADTQYF
TRBV15	CATSPNSNQPQHF
TRBV10-3	CAISESFNEQFF
TRBV27	CASSSRTGGFYTEAFF
TRBV5-5	CASRQGSVTGELFF
TRBV7-2	CASNADRSTDTQYF
TRBV29-1	CSVPPSGRAGTNEQFF
TRBV3-1	CASSQAGTGGTDTQYF
TRBV6-2/TRBV6-3	CASIQFTGELFF
TRBV20-1	CSARDHRANTEAFF
TRBV7-2	CASSSSLSYGETQYF
TRBV6-1	CASSEMRSQPQHF
TRBV30	CAWSHGTGIYEQFF
TRBV7-9	CASSPGTANLAKNIQYF
TRBV5-1	CASSDHERDGRNEQYF
TRBV2	CASSEDGYNQPQHF
TRBV20-1	CSARATTDRTDTQYF
TRBV6-5	CASSYSGGQGGGNQPQHF
TRBV5-1	CASSEQVGQTQYF
TRBV5-1	CASSLATAYEQYF
TRBV7-2	CASSVTGTRADTQYF
TRBV3-1	CASSYLAGGSTDTQYF